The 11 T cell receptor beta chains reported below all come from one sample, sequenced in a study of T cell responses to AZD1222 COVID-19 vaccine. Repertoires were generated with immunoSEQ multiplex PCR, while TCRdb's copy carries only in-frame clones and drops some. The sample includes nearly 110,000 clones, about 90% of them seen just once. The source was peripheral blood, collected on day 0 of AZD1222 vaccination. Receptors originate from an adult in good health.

The CDR3: CASSPLPGRGGYEQYF. CDR3 DNA sequence: TGTGCCAGCTCACCACTTCCGGGTCGAGGGGGTTACGAGCAGTACTTC. The chain joins TRBV18 to TRBJ2-7; perhaps TRBD1 as D (6 bases). From germline, CDR1 is KGHSH and CDR2 LQKENI. With 1 base removed from V and 4 bases from J, the gap between germline ends came to 17 bases. The CDR3 is 16 amino acids.

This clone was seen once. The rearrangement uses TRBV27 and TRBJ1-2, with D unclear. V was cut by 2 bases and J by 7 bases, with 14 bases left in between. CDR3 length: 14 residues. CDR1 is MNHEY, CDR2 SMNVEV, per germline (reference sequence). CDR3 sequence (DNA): TGTGCCAGCAGTTTAATCTCGGCGAAGGGTGGCTACACCTTC. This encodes CASSLISAKGGYTF.

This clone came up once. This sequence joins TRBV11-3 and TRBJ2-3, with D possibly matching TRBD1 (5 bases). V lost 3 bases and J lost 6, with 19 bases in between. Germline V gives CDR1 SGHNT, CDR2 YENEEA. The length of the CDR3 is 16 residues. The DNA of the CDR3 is TGTGCCAGCAGCTTGGGTCAGGGCTTGCTCAAGGATACGCAGTATTTT. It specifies CASSLGQGLLKDTQYF.

The CDR3 DNA sequence: TGTGCCAGCAGCGTCCAGGGGTATTCTAATGAAAAACTGTTTTTT. Translated, it gives CASSVQGYSNEKLFF. This chain uses TRBV5-8 with TRBJ1-4; TRBD1 is a possible D gene (6 bases). The CDR3 is 15 residues long. Germline V lookup: CDR1 SGHTS, CDR2 YDEGEE. V lost 4 bases and J 3 bases, leaving 13 bases between the germline ends.

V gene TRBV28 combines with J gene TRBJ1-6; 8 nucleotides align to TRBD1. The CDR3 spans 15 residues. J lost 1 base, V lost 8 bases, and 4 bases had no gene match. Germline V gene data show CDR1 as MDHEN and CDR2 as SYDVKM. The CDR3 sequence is CASATGGSYNSPLHF. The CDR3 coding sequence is TGTGCCAGCGCAACAGGGGGATCCTATAATTCACCCCTCCACTTT.

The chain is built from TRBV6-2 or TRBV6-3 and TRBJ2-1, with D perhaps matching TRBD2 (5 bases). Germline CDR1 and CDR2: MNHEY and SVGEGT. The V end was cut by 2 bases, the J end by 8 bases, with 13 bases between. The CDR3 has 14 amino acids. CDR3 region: CASSYGAGRDEQFF. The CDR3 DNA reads TGTGCCAGCAGTTACGGCGCCGGGCGGGATGAGCAGTTCTTC.

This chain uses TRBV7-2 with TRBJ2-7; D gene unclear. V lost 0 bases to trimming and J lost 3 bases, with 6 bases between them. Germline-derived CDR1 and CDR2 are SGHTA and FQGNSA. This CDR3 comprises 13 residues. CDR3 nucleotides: TGTGCCAGCAGCTTAGCGGGGAACTACGAGCAGTACTTC. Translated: CASSLAGNYEQYF.

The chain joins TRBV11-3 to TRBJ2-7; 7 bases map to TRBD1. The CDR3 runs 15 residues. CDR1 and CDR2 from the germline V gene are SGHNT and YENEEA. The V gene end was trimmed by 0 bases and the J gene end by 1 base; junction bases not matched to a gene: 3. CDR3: CASSLDGGQSYEQYF. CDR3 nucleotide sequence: TGTGCCAGCAGCTTAGATGGGGGACAGTCCTACGAGCAGTACTTC.

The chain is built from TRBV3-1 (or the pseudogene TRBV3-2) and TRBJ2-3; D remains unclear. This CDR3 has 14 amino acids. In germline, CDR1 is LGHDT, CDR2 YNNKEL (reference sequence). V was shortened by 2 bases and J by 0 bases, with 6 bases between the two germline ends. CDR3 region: CASSQIVSTDTQYF. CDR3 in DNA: TGTGCCAGCAGCCAAATCGTTAGCACAGATACGCAGTATTTT.

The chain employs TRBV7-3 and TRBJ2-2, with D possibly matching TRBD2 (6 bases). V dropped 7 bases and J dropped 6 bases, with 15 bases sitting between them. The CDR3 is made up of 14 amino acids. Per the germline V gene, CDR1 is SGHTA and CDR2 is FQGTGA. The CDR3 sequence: CASTSVASAGELFF. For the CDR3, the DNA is TGTGCCAGCACGTCGGTAGCTAGCGCCGGGGAGCTGTTTTTT.

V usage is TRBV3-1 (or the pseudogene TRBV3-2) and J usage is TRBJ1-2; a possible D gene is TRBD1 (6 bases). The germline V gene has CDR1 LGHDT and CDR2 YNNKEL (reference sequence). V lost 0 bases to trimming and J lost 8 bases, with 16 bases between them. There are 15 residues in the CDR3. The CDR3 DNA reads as TGTGCCAGCAGCCAAGATCCGGCAGGGGATGTAGGCTACACCTTC. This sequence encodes CASSQDPAGDVGYTF.